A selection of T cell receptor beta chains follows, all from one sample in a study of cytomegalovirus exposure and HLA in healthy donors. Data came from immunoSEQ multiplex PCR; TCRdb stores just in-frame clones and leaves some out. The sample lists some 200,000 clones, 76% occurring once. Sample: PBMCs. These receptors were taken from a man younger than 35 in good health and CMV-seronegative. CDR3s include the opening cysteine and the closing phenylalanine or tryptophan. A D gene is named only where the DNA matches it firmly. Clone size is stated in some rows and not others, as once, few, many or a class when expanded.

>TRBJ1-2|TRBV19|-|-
TGTGCCAGTAGAGGGATCCGGGGATCGGGTGGCTACACCTTC
CASRGIRGSGGYTF
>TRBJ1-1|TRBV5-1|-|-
TGCGCCAGCAGTTTTGACATCATGAACACTGAAGCTTTCTTT
CASSFDIMNTEAFF
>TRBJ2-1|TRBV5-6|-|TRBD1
TGTGCCAGCAGCAAAACCCCGGGGACAGGAGAGGAGGGTGAGCAGTTCTTC
CASSKTPGTGEEGEQFF
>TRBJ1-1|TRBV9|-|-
TGTGCCAGCAGCCCCCACACGAACACTGAAGCTTTCTTT
CASSPHTNTEAFF
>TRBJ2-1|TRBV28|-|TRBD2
TGTGCCAGCAGTCCCCAGTCGGGGGGGCGCAATGAGCAGTTCTTC
CASSPQSGGRNEQFF
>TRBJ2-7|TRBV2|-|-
TGTGCCAGCAGTGAAGTCGGCTCCTACGAGCAGTACTTC
CASSEVGSYEQYF
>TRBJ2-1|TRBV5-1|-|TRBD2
TGCGCCAGCAGCTTGGGATCGGGCGGGAGGGCTATCAATGAGCAGTTCTTC
CASSLGSGGRAINEQFF
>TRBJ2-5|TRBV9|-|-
TGTGCCAGCAGCGTATCCCAGGGGCGACAAGAGACCCAGTACTTC
CASSVSQGRQETQYF
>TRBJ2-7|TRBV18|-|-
TGTGCCAGCTCACCAGAGAACGGCGGGCAGTACTTC
CASSPENGGQYF
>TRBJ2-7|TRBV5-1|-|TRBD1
TGCGCCAGCAGCTTGGAAGGGGGCGCGTACGAGCAGTACTTC
CASSLEGGAYEQYF
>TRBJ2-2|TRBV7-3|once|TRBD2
TGTGCCAGCAGCTCCGGGACTAGCGGGAGGGGTGAGCTGTTTTTT
CASSSGTSGRGELFF
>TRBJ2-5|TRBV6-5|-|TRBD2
TGTGCCAGCACCTGGACTAGCGCCTACCAGACCCAGTACTTC
CASTWTSAYQTQYF
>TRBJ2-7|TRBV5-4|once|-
TGTGCCAGCAGCTCTACAGGGACCGACGAGCAGTACTTC
CASSSTGTDEQYF
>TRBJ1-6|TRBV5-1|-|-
TGCGCCAGCACTAGAGGAGAGCTCTATAATTCACCCCTCCACTTT
CASTRGELYNSPLHF
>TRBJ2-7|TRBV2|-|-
TGTGCCAGCAGTAGCCAGGGCAGTATTAGCGAGCAGTACTTC
CASSSQGSISEQYF
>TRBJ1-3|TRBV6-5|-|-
TGTGCCAGCAGCACGGGTCTCGGAAACACCATATATTTT
CASSTGLGNTIYF
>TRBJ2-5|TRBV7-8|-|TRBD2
TGTGCCAGCAGCCCCCGACTAGCGGGAGTGATGACCCAGTACTTC
CASSPRLAGVMTQYF
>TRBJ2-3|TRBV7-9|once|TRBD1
TGTGCCAGCAGCTTAGTCCAGGGGGCGAGTGATACGCAGTATTTT
CASSLVQGASDTQYF
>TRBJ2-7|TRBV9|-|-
TGTGCCAGCAGCCCGAGGAGTACTACCTACGAGCAGTACTTC
CASSPRSTTYEQYF
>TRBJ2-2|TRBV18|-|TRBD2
TGTGCCAGCTCACCGCCTGGACTAGAGGACACCGGGGAGCTGTTTTTT
CASSPPGLEDTGELFF
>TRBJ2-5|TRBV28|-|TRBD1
TGTGCCAGCAGTGGGGCCGGGACAGGAGAAGAGACCCAGTACTTC
CASSGAGTGEETQYF
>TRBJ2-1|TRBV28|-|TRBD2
TGTGCCAGCAGTTCCTTAGCGGGAGTGTCTTACAATGAGCAGTTCTTC
CASSSLAGVSYNEQFF
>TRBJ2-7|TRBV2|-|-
TGTGCCAGCAGGGAGGGACAGTGGGACGAGCAGTACTTC
CASREGQWDEQYF
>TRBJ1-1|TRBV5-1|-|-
TGCGCCAGCAGCTTGTCTGGGTCGGGGAACACTGAAGCTTTCTTT
CASSLSGSGNTEAFF
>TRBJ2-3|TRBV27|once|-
TGTGCCAGCAGTTCTCACTTAGATACGCAGTATTTT
CASSSHLDTQYF
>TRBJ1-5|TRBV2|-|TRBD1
TGTGCCAGCAGACCCGACAGGGGGAGAAATCAGCCCCAGCATTTT
CASRPDRGRNQPQHF
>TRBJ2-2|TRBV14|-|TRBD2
TGTGCCAGCAGCCAAGGTTCTAGCGGGAACACCGGGGAGCTGTTTTTT
CASSQGSSGNTGELFF
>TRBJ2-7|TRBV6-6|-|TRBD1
TGTGCCAGCAGTTCGACAGGGAACTACGAGCAGTACTTC
CASSSTGNYEQYF
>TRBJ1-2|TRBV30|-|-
TGTGCCTGGACTAATGTCGGACAGTACGTTTTCGGCTACACCTTC
CAWTNVGQYVFGYTF
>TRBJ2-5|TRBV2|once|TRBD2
TGTGCCAGCAGTGGTACTAGCGGGAGGGGAGAGACCCAGTACTTC
CASSGTSGRGETQYF
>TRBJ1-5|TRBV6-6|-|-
TGTGCCAGCAGCCGAAGTACAGGCTCCGGTCAGCCCCAGCATTTT
CASSRSTGSGQPQHF
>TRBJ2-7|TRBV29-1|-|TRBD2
TGCAGCGTTGGGAGGGAGGGCTACGAGCAGTACTTC
CSVGREGYEQYF
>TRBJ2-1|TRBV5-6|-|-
TGTGCCAGCAGCCCCGCGGGGCCCTACAATGAGCAGTTCTTC
CASSPAGPYNEQFF
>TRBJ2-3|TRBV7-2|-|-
TGTGCCAGCCAGAAGCGGGCTAGCACAGATACGCAGTATTTT
CASQKRASTDTQYF
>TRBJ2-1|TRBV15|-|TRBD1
TGTGCCACCAGCAGTACCGGGACAGCAGGGAATGAGCAGTTCTTC
CATSSTGTAGNEQFF
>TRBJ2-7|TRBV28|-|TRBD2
TGTGCCAGCAGTTTCCCGGGGGGCTCCTACGAGCAGTACTTC
CASSFPGGSYEQYF
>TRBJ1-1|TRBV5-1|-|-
TGCGCCAGCAGCTTGGTACCAGGGCTGATGAACACTGAAGCTTTCTTT
CASSLVPGLMNTEAFF
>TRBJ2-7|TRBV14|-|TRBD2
TGTGCCAGCAGCCAAGACGAGACTAGCGGGATATACGAGCAGTACTTC
CASSQDETSGIYEQYF
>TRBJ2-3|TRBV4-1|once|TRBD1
TGCGCCAGCAGCCTTCGACAGGGTACTAGCACAGATACGCAGTATTTT
CASSLRQGTSTDTQYF
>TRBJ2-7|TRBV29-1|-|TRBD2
TGCAGCGTTAGGCCTAGCGGGAGGTACGAGCAGTACTTC
CSVRPSGRYEQYF
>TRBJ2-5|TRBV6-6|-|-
TGTGCCAGCAGTACACAGGGAGACCAGTACTTC
CASSTQGDQYF
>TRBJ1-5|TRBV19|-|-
TGTGCCAGCTTAGACAGTCAGTATAGCAATCAGCCCCAGCATTTT
CASLDSQYSNQPQHF
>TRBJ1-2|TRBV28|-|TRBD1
TGTGCCAGCCGTGGACAGGACTATGGCTACACCTTC
CASRGQDYGYTF